This entry features one T cell receptor (beta chain) sequence. This record comes from a study of OX40 agonist ivuxolimab in advanced cancers. As for the study in general: Patients got intravenous ivuxolimab at 0.01 to 10 mg/kg every 2 weeks.

CDR3 size: 14 residues. From germline, CDR1 is SGHTA and CDR2 FQGNSA. The V end was cut by 5 bases, the J end by 4 bases, with 12 bases between. Profiling relied on immunoSEQ multiplex PCR, and the TCRdb table lists in-frame clones only, not all of them. The data hold fewer than 100,000 clones, with about 80% observed a single time. This chain connects TRBV7-2 to TRBJ1-5; weak D call: TRBD1 (5 bases). Sequenced here: CD4+ or CD8+ T cells sorted from blood, sampled in a trial of the OX40 agonist ivuxolimab. This receptor was identified in an adult with an advanced solid tumor such as melanoma, head and neck, liver or kidney cancer. The CDR3 spells CASSITAGNQPQHF. The CDR3 nucleotides are TGTGCCAGCAGCATCACGGCAGGGAATCAGCCCCAGCATTTT.